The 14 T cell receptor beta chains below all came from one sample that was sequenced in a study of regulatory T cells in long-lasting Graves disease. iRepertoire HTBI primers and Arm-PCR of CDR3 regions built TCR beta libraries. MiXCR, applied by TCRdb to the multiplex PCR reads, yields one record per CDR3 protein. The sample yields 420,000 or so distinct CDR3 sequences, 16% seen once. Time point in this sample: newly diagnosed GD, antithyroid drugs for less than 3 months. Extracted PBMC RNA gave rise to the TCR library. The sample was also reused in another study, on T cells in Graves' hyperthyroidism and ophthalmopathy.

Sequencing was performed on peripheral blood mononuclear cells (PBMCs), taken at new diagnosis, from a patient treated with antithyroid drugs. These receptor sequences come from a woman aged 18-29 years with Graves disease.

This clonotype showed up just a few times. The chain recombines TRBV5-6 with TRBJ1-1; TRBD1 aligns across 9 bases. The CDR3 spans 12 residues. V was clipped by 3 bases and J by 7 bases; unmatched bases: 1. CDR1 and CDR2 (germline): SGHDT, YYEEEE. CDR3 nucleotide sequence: TGTGCCAGCAGCTGGGGACAGGGTGAAGCTTTCTTT. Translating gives CASSWGQGEAFF. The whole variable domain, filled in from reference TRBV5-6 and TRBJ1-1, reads DAGVTQSPTHLIKTRGQQVTLRCSPKSGHDTVSWYQQALGQGPQFIFQYYEEEERQRGNFPDRFSGHQFPNYSSELNVNALLLGDSALYLCASSWGQGEAFFGQGTRLTVV.

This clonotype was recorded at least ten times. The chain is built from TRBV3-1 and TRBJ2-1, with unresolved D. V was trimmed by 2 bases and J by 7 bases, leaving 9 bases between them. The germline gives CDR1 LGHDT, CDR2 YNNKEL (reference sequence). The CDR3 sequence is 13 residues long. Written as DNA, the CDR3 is TGTGCCAGCAGCCAAAGGTCTGGGAATGAGCAGTTCTTC. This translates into CASSQRSGNEQFF.

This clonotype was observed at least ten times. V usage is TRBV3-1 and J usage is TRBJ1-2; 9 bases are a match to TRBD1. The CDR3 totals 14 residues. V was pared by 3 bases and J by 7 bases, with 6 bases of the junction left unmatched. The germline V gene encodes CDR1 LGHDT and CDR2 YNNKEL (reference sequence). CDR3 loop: CASSQVQGAFGYTF. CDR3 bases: TGTGCCAGCAGCCAGGTACAGGGGGCTTTTGGCTACACCTTC.

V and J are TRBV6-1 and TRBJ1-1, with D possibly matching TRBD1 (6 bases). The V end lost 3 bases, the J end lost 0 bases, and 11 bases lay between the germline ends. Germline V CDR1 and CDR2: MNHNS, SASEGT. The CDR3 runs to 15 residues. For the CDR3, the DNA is TGTGCCAGCAGTGACCAAGGACAGATGAACACTGAAGCTTTCTTT. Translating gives CASSDQGQMNTEAFF.

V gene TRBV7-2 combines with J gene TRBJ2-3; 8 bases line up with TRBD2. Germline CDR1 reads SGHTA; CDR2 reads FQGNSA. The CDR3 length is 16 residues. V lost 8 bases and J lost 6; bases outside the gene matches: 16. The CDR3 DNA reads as TGTGCCAGCTCCTCAATCACGGGACTAGAGTCGGATACGCAGTATTTT. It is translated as CASSSITGLESDTQYF.

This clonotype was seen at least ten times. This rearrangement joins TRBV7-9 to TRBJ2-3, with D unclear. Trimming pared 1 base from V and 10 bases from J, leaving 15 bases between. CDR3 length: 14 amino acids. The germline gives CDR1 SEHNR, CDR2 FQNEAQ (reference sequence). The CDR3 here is CASSLDGTAAPQYF. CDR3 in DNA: TGTGCCAGCAGCTTAGATGGCACCGCGGCTCCGCAGTATTTT.

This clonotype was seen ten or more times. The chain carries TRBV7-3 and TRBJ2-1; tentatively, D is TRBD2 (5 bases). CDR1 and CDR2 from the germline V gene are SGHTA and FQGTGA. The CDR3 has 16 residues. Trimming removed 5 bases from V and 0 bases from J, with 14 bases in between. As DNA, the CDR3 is TGTGCCAGCAGCCCCGTTTTGCGGGCCTCCTACAATGAGCAGTTCTTC. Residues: CASSPVLRASYNEQFF.

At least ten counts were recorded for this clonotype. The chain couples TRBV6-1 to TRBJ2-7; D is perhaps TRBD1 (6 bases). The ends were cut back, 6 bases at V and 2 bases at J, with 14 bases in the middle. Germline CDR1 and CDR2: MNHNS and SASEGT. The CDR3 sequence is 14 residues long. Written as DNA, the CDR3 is TGTGCCAGCAGCCAGACAGGTACGGCCTACGAGCAGTACTTC. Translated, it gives CASSQTGTAYEQYF.

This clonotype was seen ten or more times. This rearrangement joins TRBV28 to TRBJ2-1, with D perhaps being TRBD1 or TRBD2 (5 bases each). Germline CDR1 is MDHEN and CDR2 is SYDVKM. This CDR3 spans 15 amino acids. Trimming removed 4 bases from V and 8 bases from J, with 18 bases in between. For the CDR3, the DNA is TGTGCCAGCAGTTCTAACGACAGCGGACCCGATGAGCAGTTCTTC. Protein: CASSSNDSGPDEQFF.

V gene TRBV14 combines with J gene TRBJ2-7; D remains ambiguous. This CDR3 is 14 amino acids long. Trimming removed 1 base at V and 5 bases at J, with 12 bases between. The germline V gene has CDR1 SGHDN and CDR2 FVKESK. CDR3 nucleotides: TGTGCCAGCAGCCAAGCTCGGCCAGACCACGAGCAGTACTTC. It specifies CASSQARPDHEQYF.

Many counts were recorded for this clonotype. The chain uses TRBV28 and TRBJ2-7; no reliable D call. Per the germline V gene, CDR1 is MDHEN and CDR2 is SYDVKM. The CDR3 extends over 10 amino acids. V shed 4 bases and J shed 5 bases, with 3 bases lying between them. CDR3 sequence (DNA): TGTGCCAGCAGTTACGACGAGCAGTACTTC. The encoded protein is CASSYDEQYF.

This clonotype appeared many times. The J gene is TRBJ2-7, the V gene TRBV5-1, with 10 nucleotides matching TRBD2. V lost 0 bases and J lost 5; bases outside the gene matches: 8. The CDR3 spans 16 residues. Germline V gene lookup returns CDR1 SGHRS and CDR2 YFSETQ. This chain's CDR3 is CASSLGPAGGPHEQYF. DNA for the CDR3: TGCGCCAGCAGCTTGGGACCAGCGGGAGGGCCCCACGAGCAGTACTTC.

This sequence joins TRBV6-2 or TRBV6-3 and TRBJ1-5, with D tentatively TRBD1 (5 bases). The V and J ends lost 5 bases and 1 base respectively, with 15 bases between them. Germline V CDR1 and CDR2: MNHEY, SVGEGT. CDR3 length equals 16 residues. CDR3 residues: CASSEVGRVSNQPQHF. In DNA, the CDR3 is TGTGCCAGCAGTGAAGTCGGCAGGGTAAGCAATCAGCCCCAGCATTTT.

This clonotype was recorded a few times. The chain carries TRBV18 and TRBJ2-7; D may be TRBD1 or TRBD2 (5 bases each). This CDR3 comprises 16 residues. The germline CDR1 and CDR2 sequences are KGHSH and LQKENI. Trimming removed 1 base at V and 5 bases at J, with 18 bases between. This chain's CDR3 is CASSPLSPGQSHEQYF. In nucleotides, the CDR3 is TGTGCCAGCTCACCACTTTCCCCGGGGCAGTCCCACGAGCAGTACTTC.